Shown below are 26 T cell receptor beta chains from a single sample sequenced in a study of T cells after yellow fever vaccination. Using its own MiXCR run on the 5' RACE reads, TCRdb lists one record per CDR3 protein. The sample lists 100,000 to 150,000 distinct CDR3 sequences, roughly 15% occurring once. The specimen was CD8+ T cells sorted from PBMCs, collected 5 days after the yellow fever booster vaccination. Receptors originate from a man aged 18-30 years who received the YFV17D yellow fever vaccine.

The chain employs TRBV5-1 and TRBJ2-2; D remains unclear. The CDR3 totals 13 residues. V lost 7 bases and J lost 1, with 8 bases in between. Germline V lookup: CDR1 SGHRS, CDR2 YFSETQ. DNA for the CDR3: TGCGCCAGCCTTACGGAGAACACCGGGGAGCTGTTTTTT. Translation: CASLTENTGELFF.

In its sample, this clonotype was seen a few times. V and J are TRBV6-2 or TRBV6-3 and TRBJ1-2, with D unclear. V lost 5 bases, J lost 5 bases, and 9 bases lay in between. The germline V gene encodes CDR1 MNHEY and CDR2 SVGEGT. This CDR3 has 12 amino acids. DNA for the CDR3: TGTGCCAGCAGTCCAGACCTTTATGGCTACACCTTC. Residues: CASSPDLYGYTF.

This clonotype was observed a handful of times. The V call is TRBV29-1, the J call TRBJ2-1; 9 bases are shared with TRBD1. The CDR3 sequence is 15 residues long. J gave up 9 bases and V 3 bases, and 12 bases lay outside the gene matches. Germline CDR1 is SQVTM and CDR2 is ANQGSEA. CDR3 in DNA: TGCAGCGTTGATGACCGGGACAGGGAACTGAGTGAGCAGTTCTTC. Encoded protein: CSVDDRDRELSEQFF.

This chain links TRBV2 with TRBJ2-3; 13 positions match TRBD2. Trimming at V came to 6 bases and at J to 3 bases, leaving 3 bases not matched to a gene. The CDR3 has 15 residues. CDR1 is SNHLY, CDR2 FYNNEI, per germline. The DNA of the CDR3 is TGTGCCAGCAGCGGACTAGCGGGGGAGACAGATACGCAGTATTTT. Its protein product is CASSGLAGETDTQYF.

This chain uses TRBV20-1 with TRBJ2-7; 8 positions agree with TRBD1. The CDR3 covers 17 residues. The J segment lost 4 bases and the V segment lost 3 bases, leaving 17 bases of the junction unmatched. The germline CDR1 and CDR2 sequences are DFQATT and SNEGSKA (reference sequence). CDR3 DNA sequence: TGCAGTGCTAGGGTGGATAGGACACGGACAGGGAGTTACGAGCAGTACTTC. This codes for CSARVDRTRTGSYEQYF.

This clonotype was observed a few times. The chain joins TRBV7-6 to TRBJ2-1; 8 nucleotides line up with TRBD1. V trimming: 0 bases; J trimming: 9 bases; junction bases outside the gene matches: 16. Per the germline V gene, CDR1 is SGHVS and CDR2 is FNYEAQ. The CDR3 spans 18 residues. The CDR3 region is CASSLARRGQGAISEQFF. CDR3 nucleotide sequence: TGTGCCAGCAGCTTAGCGCGGAGAGGGCAGGGGGCCATCAGTGAGCAGTTCTTC.

This clonotype has a handful of counts. This chain joins TRBV5-1 and TRBJ2-1, with a tentative D call TRBD1 (5 bases). The CDR3 is 13 residues long. Germline V CDR1 and CDR2: SGHRS, YFSETQ. V was trimmed by 6 bases and J by 4 bases, leaving 11 bases between them. The CDR3 loop is CASTLDSYNEQFF. The CDR3 DNA sequence: TGCGCCAGCACCTTAGACAGTTACAATGAGCAGTTCTTC.

This rearrangement joins TRBV7-9 to TRBJ1-4; D not resolved. The germline CDR1 and CDR2 sequences are SEHNR and FQNEAQ (reference sequence). The ends were cut back, 8 bases at V and 8 bases at J, with 24 bases in the middle. This CDR3 has 16 residues. The CDR3 DNA reads TGTGCCAGCTTACCTTGGGAGGTGTTGGAGGAGGAAAAACTGTTTTTT. Its translation: CASLPWEVLEEEKLFF.

This clonotype came up a few times. The rearrangement uses TRBV6-2 or TRBV6-3 and TRBJ2-1, with D hard to call. V was pared by 2 bases and J by 10 bases, with 6 bases between. The CDR3 has 11 amino acids. Germline-derived CDR1 and CDR2 are MNHEY and SVGEGT. The CDR3 region has the DNA TGTGCCAGCAGTTACCCAGAGGAGCAGTTCTTC. Protein sequence: CASSYPEEQFF.

The V gene is TRBV6-5, the J gene TRBJ1-6; TRBD1 might be the D (5 bases). Trimming shortened V by 0 bases and J by 10 bases, and 16 bases separated the two germline ends. The CDR3 runs 16 residues. Germline V CDR1 and CDR2: MNHEY, SVGAGI. The CDR3 region has the DNA TGTGCCAGCAGTTACTCGACTGGGGGTATTGGATCACCCCTCCACTTT. Residues: CASSYSTGGIGSPLHF.

This rearrangement joins TRBV20-1 to TRBJ1-2; 7 bases fit TRBD1. CDR3 length: 13 residues. V lost 4 bases to trimming and J lost 4 bases; unmatched junction nucleotides: 6. Germline lookup yields CDR1 DFQATT and CDR2 SNEGSKA (reference sequence). The CDR3, as DNA: TGCAGTGCTACCCCCCGGGACAGCTATGGCTACACCTTC. This encodes CSATPRDSYGYTF.

The chain recombines TRBV7-3 with TRBJ2-1; a possible D gene is TRBD2 (5 bases). V was clipped by 5 bases and J by 0 bases, with 11 bases between them. There are 15 residues in the CDR3. Germline V gene lookup returns CDR1 SGHTA and CDR2 FQGTGA. The CDR3 loop is CASSRSGSSYNEQFF. The CDR3 nucleotides are TGTGCCAGCAGCCGAAGCGGATCCTCCTACAATGAGCAGTTCTTC. The full variable domain, completed using reference TRBV7-3 and TRBJ2-1, is GAGVSQTPSNKVTEKGKYVELRCDPISGHTALYWYRQSLGQGPEFLIYFQGTGAADDSGLPNDRFFAVRPEGSVSTLKIQRTERGDSAVYLCASSRSGSSYNEQFFGPGTRLTVL.

This clonotype was found a few times. CDR3 in DNA: TGTGCCAGCAGTTTATTTCCAGGGGGCGTAGGCTACACCTTC. Translating gives CASSLFPGGVGYTF. This sequence joins TRBV27 and TRBJ1-2, with TRBD1 identical over 8 bases. The germline V gene encodes CDR1 MNHEY and CDR2 SMNVEV (reference sequence). The junction had 6 bases not matched to a gene; V was cut back by 1 base and J by 8 bases. The CDR3 totals 14 residues.

By sample share, this clonotype is medium-sized. The CDR3 is CASSPSGRYSNQPQHF. The DNA for the CDR3 is TGTGCCAGCTCACCCTCCGGACGGTATAGCAATCAGCCCCAGCATTTT. The genes are TRBV18 and TRBJ1-5; D is uncertain. This CDR3 has 16 amino acids. The V and J ends lost 3 bases and 0 bases respectively, with 12 bases between them. Germline loops: CDR1 KGHSH, CDR2 LQKENI.

The chain carries TRBV7-9 and TRBJ1-1; D might be TRBD1 (6 bases). The germline V gene encodes CDR1 SEHNR and CDR2 FQNEAQ (reference sequence). Trimming stripped 5 bases from V and 1 base from J, with 14 bases between. CDR3 length: 15 residues. The CDR3 region is CASSREQQGNTEAFF. The CDR3 nucleotides read TGTGCCAGCAGCCGTGAGCAACAGGGGAACACTGAAGCTTTCTTT.

This clonotype was seen once. This chain connects TRBV12-3 or TRBV12-4 to TRBJ2-3, with D unclear. Between the trimmed V and J ends, which lost 1 base and 13 bases, there was a span of 9 bases. The CDR3 runs to 11 residues. CDR3 DNA sequence: TGTGCCAGCAGTTTAGTGGAAACGAAGTATTTT. This gives the protein CASSLVETKYF.

The chain combines TRBV4-2 with TRBJ2-5; 11 nucleotides match TRBD2. This CDR3 contains 17 residues. Germline CDR1 LGHNA, CDR2 YNFKEQ. The J segment lost 2 bases and the V segment lost 7 bases, leaving 12 bases of the junction unmatched. The CDR3 reads CASTPTAGTSGQETQYF. DNA of the CDR3: TGTGCCAGCACCCCAACAGCTGGGACTAGCGGACAAGAGACCCAGTACTTC.

This clonotype is a singleton in its sample. The CDR3 DNA sequence: TGTGCCAGCACCCCGCGGGACTCCTCCAACTATGGCTACACCTTC. Residues: CASTPRDSSNYGYTF. J is TRBJ1-2 and V is TRBV4-2; perhaps TRBD1 as D (5 bases). Trimming shortened V by 7 bases and J by 2 bases, and 17 bases separated the two germline ends. This CDR3 is built from 15 residues. Germline V gene data show CDR1 as LGHNA and CDR2 as YNFKEQ.

The chain links TRBV20-1 to TRBJ1-1; D unresolved. With 5 bases removed from V and 8 bases from J, the gap between germline ends came to 12 bases. This CDR3 is 11 amino acids long. CDR1 DFQATT and CDR2 SNEGSKA come from the germline V gene (reference sequence). CDR3 region: CSAPDGREAFF. For the CDR3, the DNA is TGCAGTGCTCCAGACGGAAGGGAAGCTTTCTTT.

V usage is TRBV7-9 and J usage is TRBJ2-5; 10 bases fit TRBD1. The CDR3 consists of 15 residues. Germline V gene lookup returns CDR1 SEHNR and CDR2 FQNEAQ (reference sequence). Trimming removed 5 bases from V and 2 bases from J; junction bases left unmatched: 5. The CDR3 loop reads CASSDWTGGQETQYF. CDR3 sequence (DNA): TGTGCCAGCAGCGATTGGACAGGGGGGCAAGAGACCCAGTACTTC.

A few counts support this clonotype. The chain uses TRBV27 and TRBJ1-6; D call uncertain. Trimming removed 3 bases from V and 8 bases from J, with 14 bases in between. CDR3 length: 15 amino acids. Germline assignment: CDR1 MNHEY and CDR2 SMNVEV (reference sequence). The CDR3 nucleotides are TGTGCCAGCAGTTTGCTCGGGGTGAACTATTCACCCCTCCACTTT. Protein sequence: CASSLLGVNYSPLHF.

The genes are TRBV7-2 and TRBJ2-5, with 9 bases fitting TRBD2. Germline-derived CDR1 and CDR2 are SGHTA and FQGNSA. The CDR3 consists of 16 residues. J was trimmed by 5 bases and V by 1 base; bases with no gene match: 8. CDR3 loop: CASSLVPAGGGETQYF. The CDR3 nucleotides are TGTGCCAGCAGCTTAGTTCCAGCGGGGGGCGGGGAGACCCAGTACTTC.

The chain couples TRBV7-9 to TRBJ2-1; 12 positions match TRBD2. The CDR3 runs 15 residues. With V trimmed by 1 base and J by 7 bases, 2 bases remained unmatched. CDR1 is SEHNR, CDR2 FQNEAQ, per germline (reference sequence). As DNA, the CDR3 is TGTGCCAGCAGCTTAGTGGGGACTAGCGGGAATGAGCAGTTCTTC. It specifies CASSLVGTSGNEQFF. The full variable domain, rest sourced from reference TRBV7-9 and TRBJ2-1, is DTGVSQNPRHKITKRGQNVTFRCDPISEHNRLYWYRQTLGQGPEFLTYFQNEAQLEKSRLLSDRFSAERPKGSFSTLEIQRTEQGDSAMYLCASSLVGTSGNEQFFGPGTRLTVL.

This clonotype turned up a few times. The gene calls are TRBV11-3 and TRBJ2-1, with D perhaps being TRBD1 or TRBD2 (6 bases each). Trimming pared 4 bases from V and 7 bases from J, leaving 17 bases between. Germline CDR1 and CDR2: SGHNT and YENEEA. The CDR3 extends over 15 amino acids. The CDR3 coding sequence is TGTGCCAGCAGCTCTGAACCGGGGGCTAGAAATGAGCAGTTCTTC. It specifies CASSSEPGARNEQFF. Looking up the rest from reference TRBV11-3 and TRBJ2-1 gives the full variable domain: EAGVVQSPRYKIIEKKQPVAFWCNPISGHNTLYWYLQNLGQGPELLIRYENEEAVDDSQLPKDRFSAERLKGVDSTLKIQPAELGDSAVYLCASSSEPGARNEQFFGPGTRLTVL.

The chain combines TRBV3-1 with TRBJ2-5, with unresolved D. Germline CDR1 LGHDT, CDR2 YNNKEL (reference sequence). The V end lost 4 bases, the J end lost 5 bases, and 14 bases lay between the germline ends. CDR3 length: 14 amino acids. The CDR3 DNA reads TGTGCCAGCAGCCCTCCTCAGGTGATCGAGACCCAGTACTTC. This codes for CASSPPQVIETQYF.

The rearrangement uses TRBV6-2 or TRBV6-3 and TRBJ2-7, with 8 bases that match TRBD1. The length of the CDR3 is 15 residues. CDR1 and CDR2 from the germline V gene are MNHEY and SVGEGT. After removal of 4 bases from V and 4 bases from J, the junction contained 9 bases not matched to a gene. For the CDR3, the DNA is TGTGCCAGCAGTTCACGACAGGGGTTAAGGTACGAGCAGTACTTC. This translates into CASSSRQGLRYEQYF.